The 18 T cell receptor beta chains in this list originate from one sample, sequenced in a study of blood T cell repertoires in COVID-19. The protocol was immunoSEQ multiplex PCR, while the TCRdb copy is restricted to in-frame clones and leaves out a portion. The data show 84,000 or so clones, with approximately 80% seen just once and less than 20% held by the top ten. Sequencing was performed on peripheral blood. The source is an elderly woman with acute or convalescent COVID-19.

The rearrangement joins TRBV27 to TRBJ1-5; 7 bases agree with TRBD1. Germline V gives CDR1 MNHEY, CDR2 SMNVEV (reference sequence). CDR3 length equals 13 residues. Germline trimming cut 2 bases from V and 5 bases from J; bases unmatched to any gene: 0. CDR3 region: CASSLQGDQPQHF. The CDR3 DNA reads TGTGCCAGCAGTTTACAGGGGGATCAGCCCCAGCATTTT.

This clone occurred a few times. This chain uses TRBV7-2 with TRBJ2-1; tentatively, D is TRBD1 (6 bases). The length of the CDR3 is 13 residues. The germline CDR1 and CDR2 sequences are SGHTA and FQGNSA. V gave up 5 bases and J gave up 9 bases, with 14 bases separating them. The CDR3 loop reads CASSPDRRREQFF. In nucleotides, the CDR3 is TGTGCCAGCAGCCCTGACAGGCGGCGTGAGCAGTTCTTC.

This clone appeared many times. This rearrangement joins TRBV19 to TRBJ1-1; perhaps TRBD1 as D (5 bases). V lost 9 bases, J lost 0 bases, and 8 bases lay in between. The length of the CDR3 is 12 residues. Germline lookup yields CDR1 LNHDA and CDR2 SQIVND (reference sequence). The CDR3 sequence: CASRQLNTEAFF. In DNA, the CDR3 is TGTGCCAGCAGACAGTTGAACACTGAAGCTTTCTTT.

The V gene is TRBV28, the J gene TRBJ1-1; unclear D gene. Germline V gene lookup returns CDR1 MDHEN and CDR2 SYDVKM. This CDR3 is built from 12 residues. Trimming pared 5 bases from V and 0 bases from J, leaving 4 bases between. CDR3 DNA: TGTGCCAGCAGTCCAGTGAACACTGAAGCTTTCTTT. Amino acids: CASSPVNTEAFF. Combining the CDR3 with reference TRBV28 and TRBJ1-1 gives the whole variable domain DVKVTQSSRYLVKRTGEKVFLECVQDMDHENMFWYRQDPGLGLRLIYFSYDVKMKEKGDIPEGYSVSREKKERFSLILESASTNQTSMYLCASSPVNTEAFFGQGTRLTVV.

For the CDR3, the DNA is TGCAGTGCTAGTAGGGCGGGGGGGCCTTACGAGCAGTACTTC. It codes for CSASRAGGPYEQYF. The gene calls are TRBV20-1 and TRBJ2-7, with 9 nucleotides matching TRBD2. The CDR3 contains 14 residues. The germline V gene has CDR1 DFQATT and CDR2 SNEGSKA (reference sequence). Trimming removed 3 bases from V and 4 bases from J; junction bases left unmatched: 7.

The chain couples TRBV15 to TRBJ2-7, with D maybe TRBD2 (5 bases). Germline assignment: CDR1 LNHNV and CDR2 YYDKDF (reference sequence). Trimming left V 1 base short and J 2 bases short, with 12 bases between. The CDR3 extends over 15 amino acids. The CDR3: CATSRARLATYEQYF. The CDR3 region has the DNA TGTGCCACCAGCAGAGCACGGCTAGCCACCTACGAGCAGTACTTC.

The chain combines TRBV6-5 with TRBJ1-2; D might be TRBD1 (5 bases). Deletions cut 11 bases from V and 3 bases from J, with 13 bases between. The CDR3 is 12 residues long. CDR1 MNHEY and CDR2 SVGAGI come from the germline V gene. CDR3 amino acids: CALRSQDYGYTF. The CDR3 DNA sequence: TGTGCCCTTAGATCACAGGACTATGGCTACACCTTC.

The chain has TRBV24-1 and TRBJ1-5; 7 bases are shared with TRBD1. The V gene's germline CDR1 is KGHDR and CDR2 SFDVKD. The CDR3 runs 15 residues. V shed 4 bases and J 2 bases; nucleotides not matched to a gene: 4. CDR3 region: CATSDQTGGNQPQHF. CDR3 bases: TGTGCCACCAGTGACCAAACAGGGGGCAATCAGCCCCAGCATTTT.

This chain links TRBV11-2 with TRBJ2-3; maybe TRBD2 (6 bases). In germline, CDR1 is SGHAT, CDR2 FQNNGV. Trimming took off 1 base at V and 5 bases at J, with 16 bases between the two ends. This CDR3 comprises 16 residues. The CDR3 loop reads CASSLVALATGDTQYF. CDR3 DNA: TGTGCCAGCAGCTTAGTAGCACTAGCAACCGGAGATACGCAGTATTTT.

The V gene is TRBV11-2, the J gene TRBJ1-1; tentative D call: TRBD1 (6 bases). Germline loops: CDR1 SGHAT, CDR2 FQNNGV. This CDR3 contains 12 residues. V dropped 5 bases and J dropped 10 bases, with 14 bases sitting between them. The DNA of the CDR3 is TGTGCCAGCAGCCCTGGACAGATCAGAGCTTTCTTT. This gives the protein CASSPGQIRAFF.

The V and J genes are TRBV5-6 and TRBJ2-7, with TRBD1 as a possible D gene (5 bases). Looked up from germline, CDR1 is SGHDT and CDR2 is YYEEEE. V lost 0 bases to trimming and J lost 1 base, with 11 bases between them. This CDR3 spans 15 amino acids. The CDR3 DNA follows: TGTGCCAGCAGCTTGGGGGCAGGGCCATCCTACGAGCAGTACTTC. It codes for CASSLGAGPSYEQYF.

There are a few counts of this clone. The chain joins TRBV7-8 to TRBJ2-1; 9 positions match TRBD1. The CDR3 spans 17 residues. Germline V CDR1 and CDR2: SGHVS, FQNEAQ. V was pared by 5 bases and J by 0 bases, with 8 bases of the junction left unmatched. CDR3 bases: TGTGCCAGCAGCGCCGCGACAGGGGGGAGCTCCTACAATGAGCAGTTCTTC. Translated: CASSAATGGSSYNEQFF.

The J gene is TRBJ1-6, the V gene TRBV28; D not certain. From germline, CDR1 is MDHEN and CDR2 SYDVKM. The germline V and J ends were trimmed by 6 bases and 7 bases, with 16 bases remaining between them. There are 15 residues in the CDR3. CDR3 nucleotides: TGTGCCAGCAGACCTCCGGGTCCTGACAATTCACCCCTCCACTTT. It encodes CASRPPGPDNSPLHF. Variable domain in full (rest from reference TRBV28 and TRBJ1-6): DVKVTQSSRYLVKRTGEKVFLECVQDMDHENMFWYRQDPGLGLRLIYFSYDVKMKEKGDIPEGYSVSREKKERFSLILESASTNQTSMYLCASRPPGPDNSPLHFGNGTRLTVT.

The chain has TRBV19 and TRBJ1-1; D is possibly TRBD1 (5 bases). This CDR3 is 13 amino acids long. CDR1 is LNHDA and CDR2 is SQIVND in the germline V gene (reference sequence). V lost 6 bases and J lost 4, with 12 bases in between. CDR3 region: CASSTPGRTEAFF. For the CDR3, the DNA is TGTGCCAGTAGCACTCCAGGGCGCACTGAAGCTTTCTTT. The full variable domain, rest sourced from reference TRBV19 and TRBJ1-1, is DGGITQSPKYLFRKEGQNVTLSCEQNLNHDAMYWYRQDPGQGLRLIYYSQIVNDFQKGDIAEGYSVSREKKESFPLTVTSAQKNPTAFYLCASSTPGRTEAFFGQGTRLTVV.

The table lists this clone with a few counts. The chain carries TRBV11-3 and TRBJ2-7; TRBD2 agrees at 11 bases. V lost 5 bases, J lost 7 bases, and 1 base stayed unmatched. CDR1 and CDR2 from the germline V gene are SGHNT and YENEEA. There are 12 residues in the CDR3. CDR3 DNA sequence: TGTGCCAGCAGCCGACTAGCGGGAGAGCAGTACTTC. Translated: CASSRLAGEQYF.

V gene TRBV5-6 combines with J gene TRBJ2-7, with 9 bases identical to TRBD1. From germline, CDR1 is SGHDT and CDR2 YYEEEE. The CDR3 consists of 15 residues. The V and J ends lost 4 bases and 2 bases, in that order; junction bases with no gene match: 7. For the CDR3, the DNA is TGTGCCAGCAGCCTCCTGACAGGGGGTGCCTACGAGCAGTACTTC. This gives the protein CASSLLTGGAYEQYF.

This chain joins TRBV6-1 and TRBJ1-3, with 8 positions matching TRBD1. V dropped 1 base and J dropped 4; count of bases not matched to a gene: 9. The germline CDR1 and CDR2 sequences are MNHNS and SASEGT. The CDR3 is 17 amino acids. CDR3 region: CASSEEVGQGYGNTIYF. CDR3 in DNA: TGTGCCAGCAGTGAAGAAGTAGGACAGGGTTACGGAAACACCATATATTTT.

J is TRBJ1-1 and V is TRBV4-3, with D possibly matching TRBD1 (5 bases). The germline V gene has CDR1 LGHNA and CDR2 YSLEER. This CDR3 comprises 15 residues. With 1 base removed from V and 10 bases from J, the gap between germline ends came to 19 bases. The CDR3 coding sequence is TGCGCCAGCAGCCAAGCGGTCCAGGGTGCTCAACGAGCTTTCTTT. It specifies CASSQAVQGAQRAFF.